This T cell receptor beta chain comes out of a study of T cell responses to AZD1222 COVID-19 vaccine. Study conclusions and caveats: Spike-specific TCR repertoires showed rising breadth and depth after two AZD1222 doses. Dominant CD4 TCR responses targeted spike regions 160-218 and 743-854.

A remark on this clone: Its cognate antigen is unknown.

Sequencing was performed with immunoSEQ multiplex PCR; in TCRdb, only in-frame clones are kept and a portion is missing. The table has approximately 140,000 clones, about nine tenths seen once. This clonotype was sampled from an adult in good health. This sample comprised peripheral blood, obtained on day 0 of MenACWY control vaccination.

This CDR3 reads CASSAQDGMVIAFF. The CDR3 nucleotides are TGTGCCAGTAGTGCTCAAGACGGGATGGTTATAGCTTTCTTT. The chain uses TRBV19 and TRBJ1-1, with D unresolved. Germline V lookup: CDR1 LNHDA, CDR2 SQIVND (reference sequence). Trimming shortened V by 5 bases and J by 10 bases, and 20 bases separated the two germline ends. This CDR3 is built from 14 residues.